This T cell receptor beta chain was documented in a study of T cells in Graves' hyperthyroidism and ophthalmopathy. Study-wide background: Peripheral blood was acquired at first diagnosis, ahead of any therapy whatsoever. Broader study findings: Before onset, by a median of about seven months, the model predicted ophthalmopathy.

Researchers amplified the TCR beta CDR3 regions from RNA transcripts. RT-PCR in the first round (using the HTBI primer set) targeted the TCR CDR3. TCRdb independently ran MiXCR on the multiplex PCR reads; one entry per CDR3 protein. The sample includes approximately 590,000 distinct CDR3 sequences, about a sixth of them seen just once. Graves' hyperthyroidism showing no ophthalmopathy progression within 18 months was considered stable. Lactation, pregnancy, other autoimmune disease or uncontrolled infection led to exclusion of patients. The CDR3 sequence is 13 residues long. After removal of 4 bases from V and 3 bases from J, the junction contained 5 bases not matched to a gene. Looked up from germline, CDR1 is DFQATT and CDR2 is SNEGSKA (reference sequence). This clonotype has at least ten counts. Its antigen is unidentified.

The TCR sequence derives from a woman between 25 and 40 years old with Graves' hyperthyroidism. This chain uses TRBV20-1 with TRBJ2-7, with TRBD2 identical over 8 bases. The sample taken for sequencing was blood. The CDR3: CSATPGGYYEQYF. In DNA, the CDR3 is TGCAGTGCTACGCCGGGAGGGTACTACGAGCAGTACTTC.